This is a list of T cell receptor beta chains from one sample in a study of T cell changes during pregnancy in multiple sclerosis. Assay: immunoSEQ multiplex PCR; the TCRdb copy retains only in-frame clones and omits some. Of around 80,000 clones in the sample, roughly 94% were seen once. The material was peripheral blood, obtained before pregnancy. The receptor set was obtained from a female donor with multiple sclerosis, enrolled in a pregnancy study. CDR3s leave out the opening cysteine and the closing phenylalanine or tryptophan.

v_gene	j_gene	CDR3aa
TRBV9	TRBJ2-7	ASSDPPGQGLGEQY
TRBV28	TRBJ2-7	ASSYGTAKQY
TRBV6-4	TRBJ2-5	ASRLGRGETQY
TRBV25-1	TRBJ2-3	ASSADRHSGTDTQY
TRBV28	TRBJ1-5	ASSYRQGSQPQH
TRBV7-7	TRBJ2-1	ASSLGLAGGGEQF
TRBV19	TRBJ2-1	ASSEGLAGPPYNEQF
TRBV14	TRBJ2-7	ASSQEDRPSYEQY
TRBV7-9	TRBJ2-3	ASSLAQGAGDTQY
TRBV6-1	TRBJ1-5	ASSPLFPPQH
TRBV28	TRBJ1-3	ASKQGGLRNTIY
TRBV19	TRBJ2-5	ATRTRNEETQY
TRBV29-1	TRBJ2-2	SVDPGNTGELF
TRBV19	TRBJ2-7	ASSINRQSGEQY
TRBV4-3	TRBJ1-2	ASSHRTGYGYT
TRBV27	TRBJ2-5	ASRTDYYRETQY
TRBV9	TRBJ1-1	ASSAGQLNTEAF
TRBV19	TRBJ2-3	ASTLRVSTDTQY